These 9 T cell receptor beta chains came from one sample sequenced in a study of blood T cells in healthy people across ages. With a J-beta primer mix and a sample-barcoded 5' primer, a second PCR ran about 7 to 12 cycles. One entry per CDR3 protein, called by TCRdb with MiXCR from the 5' RACE reads. The sample yields around 990,000 distinct CDR3 sequences, around two fifths seen once. The sequencing input was blood. The receptors were gathered from a young man in good health.

J is TRBJ2-6 and V is TRBV7-9, with D hard to call. CDR3 length equals 14 residues. Between the trimmed V and J ends, which lost 7 bases and 0 bases, there was a span of 7 bases. Germline CDR1 reads SEHNR; CDR2 reads FQNEAQ (reference sequence). DNA for the CDR3: TGTGCCAGCACCAGCTGCTCTGGGGCCAACGTCCTGACTTTC. Translated: CASTSCSGANVLTF. Full variable domain (remainder filled in from reference TRBV7-9 and TRBJ2-6): DTGVSQNPRHKITKRGQNVTFRCDPISEHNRLYWYRQTLGQGPEFLTYFQNEAQLEKSRLLSDRFSAERPKGSFSTLEIQRTEQGDSAMYLCASTSCSGANVLTFGAGSRLTVL.

This clonotype was seen a handful of times. The V call is TRBV27, the J call TRBJ1-2; unclear D gene. Trimming left V 5 bases short and J 4 bases short, with 17 bases between. This CDR3 region has 15 residues. Germline-derived CDR1 and CDR2 are MNHEY and SMNVEV (reference sequence). CDR3 bases: TGTGCCAGCAGTCCGACTTACCCGGGAGGCTATGGCTACACCTTC. It yields the protein CASSPTYPGGYGYTF.

The V and J genes are TRBV12-3 or TRBV12-4 and TRBJ1-2; 9 bases are a match to TRBD1. J lost 4 bases, V lost 7 bases, and 10 bases had no gene match. This CDR3 spans 15 amino acids. CDR3 sequence (DNA): TGTGCCAGCACCATAGGACAGGGGTTAGGCTATGGCTACACCTTC. It is translated as CASTIGQGLGYGYTF.

This clonotype was detected only a few times. The J gene is TRBJ2-2, the V gene TRBV7-2; 7 positions agree with TRBD1. Germline loops: CDR1 SGHTA, CDR2 FQGNSA. The ends lost 5 bases at V and 1 base at J; junction bases unmatched: 4. This CDR3 comprises 15 residues. CDR3 amino acids: CASSPGQLNTGELFF. The CDR3 DNA follows: TGTGCCAGCAGCCCGGGACAGCTGAACACCGGGGAGCTGTTTTTT.

The chain recombines TRBV20-1 with TRBJ1-4; 10 bases align to TRBD1. Per the germline V gene, CDR1 is DFQATT and CDR2 is SNEGSKA (reference sequence). V shed 0 bases and J 8 bases; nucleotides not matched to a gene: 18. The CDR3 has 19 amino acids. This CDR3 reads CSARELGGPGTGVKEKLFF. The CDR3 region has the DNA TGCAGTGCTAGAGAGCTCGGTGGCCCCGGGACAGGGGTAAAGGAAAAACTGTTTTTT.

This chain uses TRBV4-1 with TRBJ1-6; no clear D. The CDR3 is 14 amino acids. The germline gives CDR1 MGHRA, CDR2 YSYEKL. The V and J ends lost 8 bases and 7 bases respectively, with 15 bases between them. The CDR3 bases are TGCGCCAGCGCCGAGATTCCCCTCAATTCACCCCTCCACTTT. This sequence encodes CASAEIPLNSPLHF.

This clonotype has only a few counts. The rearrangement joins TRBV14 to TRBJ2-5; D is unclear. Trimming took 9 bases from V and 5 from J, leaving 16 bases between them. Germline CDR1 reads SGHDN; CDR2 reads FVKESK. This CDR3 spans 13 amino acids. DNA of the CDR3: TGTGCCAGATATAGACCGACGTGGGAGACCCAGTACTTC. It yields the protein CARYRPTWETQYF.

V usage is TRBV30 and J usage is TRBJ1-3; D is uncertain. The germline CDR1 and CDR2 sequences are GTSNPN and SVGIG (reference sequence). V was shortened by 4 bases and J by 0 bases, with 13 bases between the two germline ends. CDR3 size: 15 residues. CDR3 protein: CAWTKRQISGNTIYF. The CDR3 DNA reads TGTGCCTGGACTAAGCGGCAGATCTCTGGAAACACCATATATTTT.

This clonotype was counted between two and nine times. The chain employs TRBV2 and TRBJ2-3; no definite D call. Trimming removed 1 base at V and 1 base at J, with 6 bases between. The CDR3 has 14 amino acids. In germline, CDR1 is SNHLY, CDR2 FYNNEI. CDR3 sequence reads: CASSEGGRTDTQYF. DNA of the CDR3: TGTGCCAGCAGTGAAGGTGGACGCACAGATACGCAGTATTTT.